The sequence of this T cell receptor (beta chain) was determined in a study of CD8+CD57+ T cells in acquired aplastic anemia. For the study at large: Sorted CD4+ and CD8+ cells gave a mean 3.2 ug DNA, range roughly 0.2 to 27.4 ug. The study's findings and limits: Sharing between patients and controls was observed for about 27 CD8+ CDR3 sequences.

Those patients picked for sequencing had displayed CD8+CD57+ cell expansion on flow cytometry. In regard to this clonotype: Its antigen is still unknown.

Genomic DNA provided the template from which TCR beta VDJ and CDR3 profiles were obtained. TCRdb itself ran the reads through MiXCR, one entry per CDR3 protein. The table includes about 160,000 distinct CDR3 sequences, 40% to 50% detected once. The sample consisted of sorted CD4+, CD8+, or CD8+CD57+ T cells (not recorded which) from PBMCs. This TCR was sampled from a human donor with aplastic anemia.

CDR3 DNA: TGTGCCAGCAGCTTAGGTTGGCAGGTCCCCTACGAGCAGTACTTC. Protein sequence: CASSLGWQVPYEQYF. V usage is TRBV5-8 and J usage is TRBJ2-7; no clear D. The CDR3 is made up of 15 amino acids. Trimming cost V 2 bases and J 2 bases, with 14 bases left between them. Per the germline V gene, CDR1 is SGHTS and CDR2 is YDEGEE.